This TCR beta chain was found in a study of T cell responses to AZD1222 COVID-19 vaccine. General study points: Regions 160-218 and 743-854 held dominance among vaccine-associated CD4 TCRs, which spanned spike. Most donors were white British and more were female, and clonal diversity was possibly underestimated. Repertoires were sampled only after the peak T cell response. Once two AZD1222 doses were given, Spike-specific TCR breadth and depth went up.

Concerning this clone itself: The antigen is undetermined.

The data were produced by immunoSEQ multiplex PCR, yet TCRdb's version contains in-frame clones alone and is incomplete. The sample yields 130,000 to 150,000 clones, approximately 93% seen once. The V gene lost 3 bases and the J gene lost 0 bases, with 6 bases spanning the gap. Germline CDR1 reads MDHEN; CDR2 reads SYDVKM. The CDR3 runs to 15 residues. The sample was peripheral blood, taken after recovery from COVID-19. This chain uses TRBV28 with TRBJ2-6; D is perhaps TRBD2 (5 bases). The clonotype comes from an adult who had recovered from COVID-19. CDR3: CASSFGSSGANVLTF. Written as DNA, the CDR3 is TGTGCCAGCAGTTTTGGGAGCTCTGGGGCCAACGTCCTGACTTTC. Full variable domain (remainder filled in from reference TRBV28 and TRBJ2-6): DVKVTQSSRYLVKRTGEKVFLECVQDMDHENMFWYRQDPGLGLRLIYFSYDVKMKEKGDIPEGYSVSREKKERFSLILESASTNQTSMYLCASSFGSSGANVLTFGAGSRLTVL.